Following are 25 T cell receptor beta chains from one sample sequenced in a study of CD8 T cells in Susac syndrome. The RNA, about 0.45 to 1 ug, was put through reverse transcription using random hexamers. One entry per CDR3 protein results from TCRdb running MiXCR on the immunoSEQ multiplex PCR reads. Among about 150,000 distinct CDR3 sequences listed, around 96% were seen once. The sample taken for sequencing was CD4+ T cells from PBMCs. These receptors were collected from a human donor with Susac syndrome.

CDR3 coding DNA: TGTGCCAGCAGTCCGGGATTGAAGGAAAAACTGTTTTTT. Amino acid sequence: CASSPGLKEKLFF. V and J are TRBV6-1 and TRBJ1-4; D unclear. The germline V gene encodes CDR1 MNHNS and CDR2 SASEGT. V lost 5 bases and J 8 bases, leaving 12 bases between the germline ends. This CDR3 comprises 13 residues.

The chain couples TRBV4-2 to TRBJ2-7; D possibly corresponds to TRBD1 (6 bases). Germline assignment: CDR1 LGHNA and CDR2 YNFKEQ. The CDR3 contains 15 residues. Trimming pared 1 base from V and 2 bases from J, leaving 12 bases between. Written as DNA, the CDR3 is TGTGCCAGCAGCCAAGCGTGGGACACCACCTACGAGCAGTACTTC. This gives the protein CASSQAWDTTYEQYF.

The V and J genes are TRBV29-1 and TRBJ1-1; possible D gene TRBD1, 5 bases. The germline gives CDR1 SQVTM, CDR2 ANQGSEA. The CDR3 has 13 residues. V lost 6 bases and J 2 bases, leaving 13 bases between the germline ends. The CDR3 spells CSVVGTANTEAFF. CDR3 sequence (DNA): TGCAGCGTAGTCGGGACGGCAAACACTGAAGCTTTCTTT.

V is TRBV18 and J is TRBJ2-1; D unclear. V gave up 6 bases and J gave up 0 bases, with 6 bases separating them. The length of the CDR3 is 13 residues. Germline CDR1 reads KGHSH; CDR2 reads LQKENI. CDR3: CASSQSSYNEQFF. Here the CDR3 DNA reads TGTGCCAGCTCCCAGAGCTCCTACAATGAGCAGTTCTTC.

This clonotype appeared a single time. This chain uses TRBV11-2 with TRBJ2-1; D may be TRBD2 (6 bases). With 2 bases removed from V and 5 bases from J, the gap between germline ends came to 13 bases. Germline V CDR1 and CDR2: SGHAT, FQNNGV. CDR3 length: 15 residues. CDR3 in amino acids: CASSLYPSVHNEQFF. CDR3 nucleotide sequence: TGTGCCAGCAGCTTATACCCTAGCGTCCACAATGAGCAGTTCTTC.

The V call is TRBV20-1, the J call TRBJ1-1; the D gene is possibly TRBD1 (5 bases). The length of the CDR3 is 19 residues. With 0 bases removed from V and 5 bases from J, the gap between germline ends came to 28 bases. Germline V gene sequence: CDR1 DFQATT, CDR2 SNEGSKA (reference sequence). As DNA, the CDR3 is TGCAGTGCTAGAGAGGGGAGGGGCCTCCTTCCAGAATTGAGGACTGAAGCTTTCTTT. Residues: CSAREGRGLLPELRTEAFF.

The V call is TRBV4-1, the J call TRBJ1-6; weak D call: TRBD1 (6 bases). Deletions cut 6 bases from V and 7 bases from J, with 10 bases between. CDR1 and CDR2 from the germline V gene are MGHRA and YSYEKL. The CDR3 is made up of 13 amino acids. The CDR3 loop reads CASRQGLNSPLHF. CDR3 coding DNA: TGCGCCAGCAGACAGGGATTAAATTCACCCCTCCACTTT.

This chain links TRBV29-1 with TRBJ2-5, with 9 bases identical to TRBD1. CDR3 size: 15 residues. Germline CDR1 is SQVTM and CDR2 is ANQGSEA. J was trimmed by 2 bases and V by 5 bases; bases with no gene match: 9. CDR3 DNA: TGCAGCGTTCGAACAGGGGGCTCGTGGCAAGAGACCCAGTACTTC. Protein product: CSVRTGGSWQETQYF.

The gene calls are TRBV7-8 and TRBJ2-5, with a possible D match to TRBD2 (7 bases). Looked up from germline, CDR1 is SGHVS and CDR2 is FQNEAQ. V lost 7 bases and J 4 bases, leaving 19 bases between the germline ends. This CDR3 is built from 15 residues. The CDR3 reads CASTHELGGRETQYF. CDR3 in DNA: TGTGCCAGCACCCACGAGCTGGGGGGGCGAGAGACCCAGTACTTC.

The chain combines TRBV5-1 with TRBJ1-5; D gene uncertain. Germline V lookup: CDR1 SGHRS, CDR2 YFSETQ. V lost 0 bases and J lost 2, with 15 bases in between. There are 17 residues in the CDR3. The CDR3 coding sequence is TGCGCCAGCAGCTTGGGAGATCAGGCGCAAGGCAATCAGCCCCAGCATTTT. This codes for CASSLGDQAQGNQPQHF.

The gene calls are TRBV14 and TRBJ1-4, with D unresolved. The ends were cut back, 5 bases at V and 5 bases at J, with 18 bases in the middle. This CDR3 comprises 16 residues. From germline, CDR1 is SGHDN and CDR2 FVKESK. CDR3 coding DNA: TGTGCCAGCAGCGGCCGTCGACTCTCGGGGAATGAAAAACTGTTTTTT. Its protein product is CASSGRRLSGNEKLFF.

This chain joins TRBV9 and TRBJ2-2, with D hard to call. The germline V gene has CDR1 SGDLS and CDR2 YYNGEE. The CDR3 is 16 amino acids. V shed 0 bases and J shed 1 base, with 10 bases lying between them. The DNA of the CDR3 is TGTGCCAGCAGCGTAGCTATAGCAGGGAACACCGGGGAGCTGTTTTTT. Translation: CASSVAIAGNTGELFF.

This chain links TRBV20-1 with TRBJ2-1, with unresolved D. Trimming left V 3 bases short and J 4 bases short, with 4 bases between. Germline V gene data show CDR1 as DFQATT and CDR2 as SNEGSKA (reference sequence). The CDR3 is 11 amino acids. CDR3 loop: CSARGYNEQFF. As DNA, the CDR3 is TGCAGTGCTAGGGGGTACAATGAGCAGTTCTTC.

The chain recombines TRBV20-1 with TRBJ2-7; maybe TRBD1 (6 bases). V was trimmed by 0 bases and J by 3 bases, leaving 9 bases between them. Germline CDR1 reads DFQATT; CDR2 reads SNEGSKA (reference sequence). The CDR3 sequence is 13 residues long. The CDR3 nucleotides are TGCAGTGCTAGAGACCCCAGGGGCTACGAGCAGTACTTC. Protein product: CSARDPRGYEQYF.

The chain joins TRBV29-1 to TRBJ1-2; D is unresolved. With 3 bases removed from V and 8 bases from J, the gap between germline ends came to 7 bases. Germline V gives CDR1 SQVTM, CDR2 ANQGSEA. This CDR3 contains 10 residues. The CDR3 loop reads CSVDGAGYTF. Written as DNA, the CDR3 is TGCAGCGTTGACGGAGCGGGCTACACCTTC. The full variable domain, completed using reference TRBV29-1 and TRBJ1-2, is SAVISQKPSRDICQRGTSLTIQCQVDSQVTMMFWYRQQPGQSLTLIATANQGSEATYESGFVIDKFPISRPNLTFSTLTVSNMSPEDSSIYLCSVDGAGYTFGSGTRLTVV.

This clonotype was counted a few times. This chain uses TRBV20-1 with TRBJ2-3, with D tentatively TRBD2 (5 bases). This CDR3 region has 12 residues. CDR1 is DFQATT, CDR2 SNEGSKA, per germline (reference sequence). V was shortened by 3 bases and J by 3 bases, with 7 bases between the two germline ends. CDR3 amino acids: CSARRDTDTQYF. The CDR3 nucleotides are TGCAGTGCTAGGAGGGATACAGATACGCAGTATTTT.

This chain uses TRBV20-1 with TRBJ2-1; D remains ambiguous. The CDR3 contains 10 residues. With 2 bases removed from V and 5 bases from J, the gap between germline ends came to 1 base. Per the germline V gene, CDR1 is DFQATT and CDR2 is SNEGSKA (reference sequence). The CDR3: CSARHNEQFF. The CDR3 region has the DNA TGCAGTGCTAGACACAATGAGCAGTTCTTC.

This chain links TRBV6-2 or TRBV6-3 with TRBJ2-5; no clear D gene. Germline CDR1 MNHEY, CDR2 SVGEGT. V was shortened by 4 bases and J by 1 base, with 16 bases between the two germline ends. The length of the CDR3 is 16 residues. The CDR3 sequence: CASSFVFSVRQETQYF. The CDR3, as DNA: TGTGCCAGCAGTTTTGTATTCTCCGTCCGCCAAGAGACCCAGTACTTC.

This CDR3 is CASSQEGLSGGVETQYF. DNA of the CDR3: TGCGCCAGCAGCCAAGAGGGGCTTAGCGGGGGGGTAGAGACCCAGTACTTC. The chain has TRBV4-1 and TRBJ2-5; 11 bases match TRBD2. The germline V gene encodes CDR1 MGHRA and CDR2 YSYEKL. The trim removed 0 bases at V and 4 bases at J, leaving 7 bases unmatched. The CDR3 totals 17 residues.

The rearrangement links TRBV12-3 or TRBV12-4 to TRBJ1-1, with 9 bases fitting TRBD1. V was clipped by 5 bases and J by 5 bases; unmatched bases: 6. This CDR3 spans 14 amino acids. The CDR3: CASSLRDRATEAFF. The CDR3 nucleotides are TGTGCCAGCAGTCTACGGGACAGGGCTACTGAAGCTTTCTTT.

J is TRBJ1-2 and V is TRBV7-9; D is perhaps TRBD1 (5 bases). This CDR3 has 14 amino acids. Trimming left V 8 bases short and J 4 bases short, with 17 bases between. Germline V CDR1 and CDR2: SEHNR, FQNEAQ (reference sequence). CDR3 DNA sequence: TGTGCCAGCGCCCGGGGGGATAACTCCTATGGCTACACCTTC. Translating gives CASARGDNSYGYTF.

The V call is TRBV4-3, the J call TRBJ2-7, with a possible D match to TRBD2 (6 bases). The CDR3 runs 15 residues. Trimming pared 0 bases from V and 3 bases from J, leaving 12 bases between. Germline CDR1 LGHNA, CDR2 YSLEER. The CDR3 loop reads CASSQDPGVNYEQYF. The CDR3 nucleotides read TGCGCCAGCAGCCAAGACCCGGGGGTAAACTACGAGCAGTACTTC.

This clonotype was counted a single time. The chain is built from TRBV9 and TRBJ2-5, with 8 nucleotides matching TRBD1. CDR3 size: 15 residues. Germline V CDR1 and CDR2: SGDLS, YYNGEE. V was pared by 4 bases and J by 4 bases, with 9 bases of the junction left unmatched. The CDR3 reads CASSSRTGTGETQYF. For the CDR3, the DNA is TGTGCCAGCAGCTCAAGGACAGGGACGGGAGAGACCCAGTACTTC.

This chain links TRBV4-1 with TRBJ1-5; 12 nucleotides agree with TRBD1. Germline V gene sequence: CDR1 MGHRA, CDR2 YSYEKL. Germline trimming cut 6 bases from V and 4 bases from J; bases unmatched to any gene: 13. The CDR3 has 18 residues. CDR3 amino acids: CASSFLPGQGAGNQPQHF. CDR3 coding DNA: TGCGCCAGCAGTTTCCTCCCGGGACAGGGGGCTGGGAATCAGCCCCAGCATTTT.

The CDR3 protein is CASSLAGSITGELFF. The CDR3 nucleotides are TGTGCCAGCAGCTTAGCGGGGTCAATCACCGGGGAGCTGTTTTTT. The chain carries TRBV11-1 and TRBJ2-2; D is unresolved. V was cut by 0 bases and J by 4 bases, with 9 bases left in between. The CDR3 contains 15 residues. Germline loops: CDR1 SGHAT, CDR2 FQDESV (reference sequence).